A single sample is the source of the 14 T cell receptor beta chains below, sequenced in a study of shared clonotypes between healthy human individuals. Assay: immunoSEQ multiplex PCR; the TCRdb copy retains only in-frame clones and omits some. The sample consists of around 2,000,000 clones, 85% to 95% of them appearing once. Sequenced: naive CD4+ T cells sorted from blood. Noted subset: CD45RA+ positively selected. All receptors come from a man in his late teens or twenties in good health.

J is TRBJ2-5 and V is TRBV30; 10 bases match TRBD2. V shed 2 bases and J 5 bases; nucleotides not matched to a gene: 11. The germline V gene encodes CDR1 GTSNPN and CDR2 SVGIG (reference sequence). The CDR3 is made up of 16 amino acids. Written as DNA, the CDR3 is TGTGCCTGGAGTCCCGGAGCGGGGGGGCCGGGGGAGACCCAGTACTTC. Translation gives CAWSPGAGGPGETQYF.

This chain connects TRBV5-1 to TRBJ1-1; 7 bases match TRBD1. CDR1 SGHRS and CDR2 YFSETQ come from the germline V gene. Trimming took 4 bases from V and 3 from J; bases not matched to a gene: 12. The CDR3 has 16 residues. In nucleotides, the CDR3 is TGCGCCAGCAGCCCTCTAGGGGGCGCGGCGGACACTGAAGCTTTCTTT. It encodes CASSPLGGAADTEAFF.

This chain uses TRBV4-1 with TRBJ2-2, with no clear D. There are 15 residues in the CDR3. The V gene's germline CDR1 is MGHRA and CDR2 YSYEKL. V lost 0 bases to trimming and J lost 8 bases, with 13 bases between them. Written as DNA, the CDR3 is TGCGCCAGCAGCCAAGAAGGGCTAGGCCGAGGGGAGCTGTTTTTT. This translates into CASSQEGLGRGELFF.

Details on this clone: Other DNA sequences in the sample encode the same CDR3. V gene TRBV10-3 combines with J gene TRBJ2-3; 7 bases are a match to TRBD2. Germline V gives CDR1 ENHRY, CDR2 SYGVKD. This CDR3 is 15 amino acids long. Unmatched junction bases numbered 3, after V lost 0 bases and J lost 3 bases. CDR3 protein: CAISESGRGTDTQYF. CDR3 nucleotides: TGTGCCATCAGTGAGTCGGGGAGGGGAACAGATACGCAGTATTTT.

In regard to this clone: This may arise from a read error, as a much more abundant clone is one base away. The V gene is TRBV11-2, the J gene TRBJ2-7; D unresolved. Germline CDR1 and CDR2: SGHAT and FQNNGV. V gave up 2 bases and J gave up 4 bases, with 3 bases separating them. This CDR3 is 11 amino acids long. The CDR3 here is CASSLRYEQYF. The CDR3 DNA follows: TGTGCCAGCAGCTTAAGGTACGAGCAGTACTTC.

The chain employs TRBV19 and TRBJ1-2, with a possible D match to TRBD1 (6 bases). The CDR3 runs 15 residues. V was cut by 7 bases and J by 3 bases, with 18 bases left in between. From germline, CDR1 is LNHDA and CDR2 SQIVND (reference sequence). The CDR3 DNA reads TGTGCCAGTATTCCAGGGGCCCTCTGGGACTATGGCTACACCTTC. Its translation: CASIPGALWDYGYTF.

V usage is TRBV5-1 and J usage is TRBJ2-7, with 8 bases that match TRBD1. Germline-derived CDR1 and CDR2 are SGHRS and YFSETQ. Losses at the gene ends were 4 bases for V and 2 bases for J; bases not matched to a gene: 5. There are 14 residues in the CDR3. The CDR3, as DNA: TGCGCCAGCAGCGGTGGGACAGGCGCCTACGAGCAGTACTTC. This encodes CASSGGTGAYEQYF.

The chain employs TRBV7-3 and TRBJ2-5, with a tentative D call TRBD2 (5 bases). Looked up from germline, CDR1 is SGHTA and CDR2 is FQGTGA. V dropped 2 bases and J dropped 3 bases, with 7 bases sitting between them. CDR3 length: 13 residues. The CDR3 protein is CASSLPGEETQYF. The CDR3 coding sequence is TGTGCCAGCAGCTTACCCGGGGAAGAGACCCAGTACTTC.

With respect to this clone: The same CDR3 can be traced to other DNA sequences in this sample. The rearrangement uses TRBV6-1 and TRBJ1-2, with D unclear. Trimming took 1 base from V and 0 from J, leaving 3 bases between them. The CDR3 is made up of 13 amino acids. Per germline, CDR1 MNHNS and CDR2 SASEGT. The CDR3 nucleotides read TGTGCCAGCAGTGAAGGGACTAACTATGGCTACACCTTC. It specifies CASSEGTNYGYTF.

The chain carries TRBV2 and TRBJ2-7; D could derive from TRBD1 or TRBD2 (5 bases each). CDR1 SNHLY and CDR2 FYNNEI come from the germline V gene. V dropped 3 bases and J dropped 4 bases, with 13 bases sitting between them. The CDR3 length is 14 residues. CDR3 residues: CASSEWGRLYEQYF. The CDR3 DNA sequence: TGTGCCAGCAGTGAGTGGGGGAGACTATACGAGCAGTACTTC.

This chain uses TRBV10-2 with TRBJ1-1, with TRBD1 matching 7 bases. J lost 1 base, V lost 6 bases, and 2 bases had no gene match. The CDR3 consists of 13 residues. CDR1 and CDR2 (germline): WSHSY, SAAADI. The CDR3 here is CASRDRANTEAFF. In nucleotides, the CDR3 is TGCGCCAGCAGAGACAGGGCGAACACTGAAGCTTTCTTT.

The chain has TRBV6-1 and TRBJ2-2, with 9 bases identical to TRBD2. Per germline, CDR1 MNHNS and CDR2 SASEGT. The CDR3 is made up of 15 amino acids. The trim removed 6 bases at V and 8 bases at J, leaving 10 bases unmatched. This CDR3 reads CASRGLASILGELFF. The CDR3 coding sequence is TGTGCCAGCAGGGGACTAGCCTCCATTCTTGGGGAGCTGTTTTTT.

The rearrangement uses TRBV4-3 and TRBJ2-6; D gene unclear. Germline CDR1 is LGHNA and CDR2 is YSLEER. The CDR3 covers 19 residues. V was shortened by 4 bases and J by 0 bases, with 19 bases between the two germline ends. CDR3 region: CASSLSHGIGFSGANVLTF. In DNA form, the CDR3 reads TGCGCCAGCAGCCTTTCCCACGGTATAGGGTTCTCTGGGGCCAACGTCCTGACTTTC.

The chain couples TRBV10-3 to TRBJ2-3; 9 nucleotides match TRBD2. The trim removed 2 bases at V and 2 bases at J, leaving 5 bases unmatched. Germline CDR1 and CDR2: ENHRY and SYGVKD. This CDR3 is 16 amino acids long. CDR3 residues: CAISERAGGNTDTQYF. CDR3 coding DNA: TGTGCCATCAGTGAGCGCGCGGGAGGGAACACAGATACGCAGTATTTT.